Below, 16 T cell receptor beta chains from the same sample are listed, as sequenced in a study of blood T cell repertoires in COVID-19. Repertoires were generated with immunoSEQ multiplex PCR, while TCRdb's copy carries only in-frame clones and drops some. Of tens of thousands of clones in the sample, 84% were seen once. Sequences were obtained from peripheral blood. These receptors all come from a man between 50 and 59 years old with acute or convalescent COVID-19.

This sequence joins TRBV13 and TRBJ2-7; 8 bases agree with TRBD2. Unmatched junction bases numbered 3, after V lost 3 bases and J lost 2 bases. The CDR3 extends over 14 amino acids. CDR1 and CDR2 from the germline V gene are PRHDT and FYEKMQ (reference sequence). The DNA for the CDR3 is TGTGCCAGCAGCTTCACGGGAGGGCCCTACGAGCAGTACTTC. It translates to CASSFTGGPYEQYF.

This clone was seen a handful of times. Written as DNA, the CDR3 is TGTGCCAGTGGCGGAGGGACAGGGAGGACCGGGGAGCTGTTTTTT. This encodes CASGGGTGRTGELFF. V gene TRBV19 combines with J gene TRBJ2-2; 9 nucleotides match TRBD1. Germline CDR1 LNHDA, CDR2 SQIVND (reference sequence). CDR3 length: 15 residues. V dropped 8 bases and J dropped 5; count of bases not matched to a gene: 9. Based on the CDR3 plus reference TRBV19 and TRBJ2-2, the full variable domain is DGGITQSPKYLFRKEGQNVTLSCEQNLNHDAMYWYRQDPGQGLRLIYYSQIVNDFQKGDIAEGYSVSREKKESFPLTVTSAQKNPTAFYLCASGGGTGRTGELFFGEGSRLTVL.

The chain has TRBV7-3 and TRBJ2-3; possibly TRBD2 for D (5 bases). The V gene's germline CDR1 is SGHTA and CDR2 FQGTGA. This CDR3 contains 15 residues. The ends were cut back, 2 bases at V and 2 bases at J, with 11 bases in the middle. CDR3 nucleotides: TGTGCCAGCAGCTTATCGGGGTCTCTCACAGATACGCAGTATTTT. Protein: CASSLSGSLTDTQYF.

This clone was seen only once. This sequence joins TRBV5-5 and TRBJ2-2; D unresolved. The germline V and J ends were trimmed by 0 bases and 2 bases, with 11 bases remaining between them. There are 16 residues in the CDR3. Germline loops: CDR1 SGHKS, CDR2 YYEKEE (reference sequence). CDR3: CASSLGRLANTGELFF. The CDR3 nucleotides read TGTGCCAGCAGCTTGGGCAGGCTGGCCAACACCGGGGAGCTGTTTTTT.

This clone showed up just a few times. This rearrangement joins TRBV7-3 to TRBJ2-7; D remains ambiguous. Trimming stripped 5 bases from V and 3 bases from J, with 17 bases between. The CDR3 extends over 15 amino acids. The germline gives CDR1 SGHTA, CDR2 FQGTGA. The CDR3 sequence is CASSPSPGSFYEQYF. In nucleotides, the CDR3 is TGTGCCAGCAGCCCTTCCCCCGGGTCGTTCTACGAGCAGTACTTC.

This chain links TRBV19 with TRBJ2-3; D is undetermined. V was shortened by 8 bases and J by 2 bases, with 8 bases between the two germline ends. The CDR3 spans 12 residues. Germline lookup yields CDR1 LNHDA and CDR2 SQIVND (reference sequence). The CDR3 sequence: CASGPTTDTQYF. In DNA, the CDR3 is TGTGCCAGTGGGCCTACCACAGATACGCAGTATTTT.

The chain joins TRBV28 to TRBJ2-1; TRBD2 matches at 7 bases. CDR1 is MDHEN, CDR2 SYDVKM, per germline. The junction had 11 bases not matched to a gene; V was cut back by 2 bases and J by 7 bases. The length of the CDR3 is 16 residues. Here the CDR3 reads CASSLVGEGVENEQFF. Here the CDR3 DNA reads TGTGCCAGCAGTTTAGTCGGGGAGGGAGTCGAGAATGAGCAGTTCTTC.

The sample holds a few counts of this clone. The chain carries TRBV24-1 and TRBJ1-1; 8 bases agree with TRBD1. The CDR3 spans 13 residues. Germline V gene data show CDR1 as KGHDR and CDR2 as SFDVKD. J lost 5 bases, V lost 5 bases, and 3 bases had no gene match. The CDR3 is CATSVTGGTEAFF. The CDR3 DNA sequence: TGTGCCACCAGTGTCACAGGGGGGACTGAAGCTTTCTTT.

This clone was detected only a few times. The rearrangement joins TRBV7-3 to TRBJ2-1; maybe TRBD2 (5 bases). CDR1 is SGHTA, CDR2 FQGTGA, per germline. The CDR3 sequence is 14 residues long. V gave up 2 bases and J gave up 8 bases, with 13 bases separating them. The DNA of the CDR3 is TGTGCCAGCAGCTTATCGTCTCTAGCAGATGAGCAGTTCTTC. Its protein product is CASSLSSLADEQFF. Supplemented by reference TRBV7-3 and TRBJ2-1, the full variable domain reads GAGVSQTPSNKVTEKGKYVELRCDPISGHTALYWYRQSLGQGPEFLIYFQGTGAADDSGLPNDRFFAVRPEGSVSTLKIQRTERGDSAVYLCASSLSSLADEQFFGPGTRLTVL.

The rearrangement links TRBV7-9 to TRBJ2-7; TRBD1 matches at 10 bases. After removal of 5 bases from V and 3 bases from J, the junction contained 7 bases not matched to a gene. The CDR3 covers 15 residues. Germline V gives CDR1 SEHNR, CDR2 FQNEAQ (reference sequence). The CDR3 loop reads CASSTAGTGDYEQYF. For the CDR3, the DNA is TGTGCCAGCAGCACAGCCGGGACAGGGGACTACGAGCAGTACTTC.

The genes are TRBV5-1 and TRBJ1-6; 12 positions match TRBD1. The CDR3 is made up of 16 amino acids. The germline CDR1 and CDR2 sequences are SGHRS and YFSETQ. V shed 3 bases, J shed 9 bases, and the junction held 7 bases outside the gene matches. CDR3 bases: TGCGCCAGCAGCTATTCACCGGGACAGGGGGCTTCACCCCTCCACTTT. It yields the protein CASSYSPGQGASPLHF.

This chain joins TRBV14 and TRBJ2-1; no firm D call. The germline V and J ends were trimmed by 3 bases and 4 bases, with 16 bases remaining between them. The CDR3 covers 16 residues. In germline, CDR1 is SGHDN, CDR2 FVKESK. CDR3 bases: TGTGCCAGCAGCCAGCGAGGTGCCCCCCCTTACAATGAGCAGTTCTTC. Its protein product is CASSQRGAPPYNEQFF.

This chain links TRBV10-3 with TRBJ2-7; 9 positions match TRBD1. The germline CDR1 and CDR2 sequences are ENHRY and SYGVKD. V was pared by 5 bases and J by 5 bases, with 10 bases of the junction left unmatched. There are 15 residues in the CDR3. The CDR3: CAISNRDRDKDEQYF. As DNA, the CDR3 is TGTGCCATCAGTAACCGGGACAGGGATAAGGACGAGCAGTACTTC.

The chain has TRBV19 and TRBJ1-5; D call uncertain. The CDR3 totals 14 residues. Germline-derived CDR1 and CDR2 are LNHDA and SQIVND (reference sequence). The V end was cut by 3 bases, the J end by 3 bases, with 9 bases between. Here the CDR3 reads CASSISGNNQPQHF. The DNA for the CDR3 is TGTGCCAGTAGTATTTCGGGGAACAATCAGCCCCAGCATTTT.

J is TRBJ2-2 and V is TRBV19; possible D gene TRBD2, 5 bases. V lost 11 bases and J 6 bases, leaving 16 bases between the germline ends. Germline assignment: CDR1 LNHDA and CDR2 SQIVND (reference sequence). The CDR3 consists of 13 residues. CDR3 nucleotides: TGTGCCCTTTTGGGAGACCTCCCCGGGGAGCTGTTTTTT. Its translation is CALLGDLPGELFF.

V is TRBV9 and J is TRBJ1-2, with a weak D call TRBD1 (5 bases). Trimming took off 4 bases at V and 4 bases at J, with 14 bases between the two ends. Germline values: CDR1 SGDLS, CDR2 YYNGEE. There are 14 residues in the CDR3. The DNA for the CDR3 is TGTGCCAGCAGCACCGGTGGGGGGACCTATGGCTACACCTTC. Its translation is CASSTGGGTYGYTF.